This T cell receptor beta chain derives from a study of T-cell reconstitution after alpha-beta-depleted transplantation in children. The CDR3 is 14 residues long. Germline values: CDR1 SGHTA, CDR2 FQGNSA. V shed 3 bases and J shed 8 bases, with 14 bases lying between them. This clonotype was detected many times. Unique molecular identifiers tagged the TCRbeta library. TCRdb analysed the PCR reads with MiXCR anew, one entry per CDR3 protein. In the table there are 150,000 to 200,000 distinct CDR3 sequences, around 7% of which are singletons. Sequencing used PBMCs from the stem cell graft donor, obtained from the stem cell graft. The receptor was isolated from a human donor who donated a stem cell graft to a child with Wiskott-Aldrich syndrome. V gene TRBV7-2 combines with J gene TRBJ2-4; no clear D gene. CDR3 sequence: CASSLIGGVHIQYF. The CDR3 bases are TGTGCCAGCAGCTTGATTGGTGGGGTACACATTCAGTACTTC.